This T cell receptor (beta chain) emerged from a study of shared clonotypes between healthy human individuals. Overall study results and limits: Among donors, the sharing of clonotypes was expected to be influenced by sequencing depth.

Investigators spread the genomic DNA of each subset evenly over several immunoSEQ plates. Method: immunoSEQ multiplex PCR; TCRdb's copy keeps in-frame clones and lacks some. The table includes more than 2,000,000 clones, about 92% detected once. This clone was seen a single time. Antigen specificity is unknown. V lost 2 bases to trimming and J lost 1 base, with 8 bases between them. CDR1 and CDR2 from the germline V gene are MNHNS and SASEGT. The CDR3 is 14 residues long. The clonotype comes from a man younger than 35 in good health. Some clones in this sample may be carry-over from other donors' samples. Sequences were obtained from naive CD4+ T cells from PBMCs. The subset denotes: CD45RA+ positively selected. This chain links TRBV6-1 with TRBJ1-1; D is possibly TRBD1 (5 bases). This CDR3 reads CASSESRGNTEAFF. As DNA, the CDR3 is TGTGCCAGCAGTGAAAGTAGGGGGAACACTGAAGCTTTCTTT.